These 21 T cell receptor beta chains were sequenced from one sample in a study of shared clonotypes between healthy human individuals. TCRdb's copy holds only in-frame clones and misses some; the assay was immunoSEQ multiplex PCR. This table holds roughly 640,000 clones, roughly 70% found once. Input material: memory CD4+ T cells sorted from blood. Noted subset: CD45RA-negative fraction. These receptors came from a woman aged 25-40 years in good health.

The V and J genes are TRBV19 and TRBJ2-1; 9 bases match TRBD1. The CDR3 is made up of 15 amino acids. Germline CDR1 reads LNHDA; CDR2 reads SQIVND (reference sequence). Trimming at V came to 5 bases and at J to 2 bases, leaving 4 bases not matched to a gene. The CDR3 nucleotides read TGTGCCAGTAGTGCACAGGGGGCCCCCTACAATGAGCAGTTCTTC. It is translated as CASSAQGAPYNEQFF. Full variable domain (outside the CDR3, taken from reference TRBV19 and TRBJ2-1): DGGITQSPKYLFRKEGQNVTLSCEQNLNHDAMYWYRQDPGQGLRLIYYSQIVNDFQKGDIAEGYSVSREKKESFPLTVTSAQKNPTAFYLCASSAQGAPYNEQFFGPGTRLTVL.

This chain uses TRBV6-5 with TRBJ1-2; TRBD1 agrees at 8 bases. Trimming at V came to 6 bases and at J to 5 bases, leaving 8 bases not matched to a gene. The germline CDR1 and CDR2 sequences are MNHEY and SVGAGI. CDR3 size: 14 residues. CDR3 DNA: TGTGCCAGCAGGACAGGGGAAACTCCTTATGGCTACACCTTC. The encoded protein is CASRTGETPYGYTF.

The V gene is TRBV10-3, the J gene TRBJ2-3; the D is unclear. Per germline, CDR1 ENHRY and CDR2 SYGVKD. The CDR3 runs 11 residues. The V end lost 10 bases, the J end lost 5 bases, and 10 bases lay between the germline ends. This CDR3 is CASRHRDTQYF. The CDR3, as DNA: TGTGCCAGCAGGCATAGAGATACGCAGTATTTT.

V is TRBV19 and J is TRBJ1-4; 7 nucleotides agree with TRBD1. J gave up 4 bases and V 6 bases, and 8 bases lay outside the gene matches. The CDR3 totals 15 residues. Germline lookup yields CDR1 LNHDA and CDR2 SQIVND (reference sequence). The DNA of the CDR3 is TGTGCCAGTAGCATACAGGGGATGGTTAATGAAAAACTGTTTTTT. Translating gives CASSIQGMVNEKLFF. Full variable domain (missing parts from reference TRBV19 and TRBJ1-4): DGGITQSPKYLFRKEGQNVTLSCEQNLNHDAMYWYRQDPGQGLRLIYYSQIVNDFQKGDIAEGYSVSREKKESFPLTVTSAQKNPTAFYLCASSIQGMVNEKLFFGSGTQLSVL.

The V and J genes are TRBV28 and TRBJ2-5, with 8 bases matching TRBD1. Near its end, the DNA agrees better with TRBJ2-7, so the J call may be wrong. This CDR3 comprises 15 residues. Germline V lookup: CDR1 MDHEN, CDR2 SYDVKM. The CDR3 nucleotides read TGTGCCAGCAGTTTATACCCCGGGACAGGCCACGAGCAGTACTTC. Its translation: CASSLYPGTGHEQYF.

This clone was recorded a few times. The chain combines TRBV27 with TRBJ2-5; D is ambiguous. Trimming removed 2 bases from V and 9 bases from J, with 1 base in between. The CDR3 sequence is 9 residues long. Per the germline V gene, CDR1 is MNHEY and CDR2 is SMNVEV (reference sequence). Here the CDR3 DNA reads TGTGCCAGCAGTTTACCCCAGTACTTC. Translated: CASSLPQYF.

This chain connects TRBV28 to TRBJ2-7, with a possible D match to TRBD1 (6 bases). The CDR3 is 15 amino acids. Germline V gives CDR1 MDHEN, CDR2 SYDVKM. V was clipped by 5 bases and J by 0 bases, with 14 bases between them. The CDR3 is CASSATRQDSYEQYF. The CDR3 bases are TGTGCCAGCAGTGCCACCCGACAGGACTCCTACGAGCAGTACTTC.

The V and J genes are TRBV18 and TRBJ2-3, with 12 bases identical to TRBD2. CDR1 is KGHSH, CDR2 LQKENI, per germline. V shed 5 bases and J 6 bases; nucleotides not matched to a gene: 9. The CDR3 sequence is 16 residues long. The CDR3 protein is CASSAGLAGVWDTQYF. In nucleotides, the CDR3 is TGTGCCAGCTCAGCGGGACTAGCGGGTGTTTGGGATACGCAGTATTTT. The variable domain in full, completed from reference TRBV18 and TRBJ2-3, reads NAGVMQNPRHLVRRRGQEARLRCSPMKGHSHVYWYRQLPEEGLKFMVYLQKENIIDESGMPKERFSAEFPKEGPSILRIQQVVRGDSAAYFCASSAGLAGVWDTQYFGPGTRLTVL.

The V gene is TRBV7-9, the J gene TRBJ2-3; tentative D call: TRBD1 (6 bases). The germline V gene has CDR1 SEHNR and CDR2 FQNEAQ (reference sequence). Trimming shortened V by 2 bases and J by 3 bases, and 18 bases separated the two germline ends. This CDR3 is built from 17 residues. The CDR3 region has the DNA TGTGCCAGCAGCTTAACCTACAGGGTAAATTCGACAGATACGCAGTATTTT. It specifies CASSLTYRVNSTDTQYF. Combining the CDR3 with reference TRBV7-9 and TRBJ2-3 gives the whole variable domain DTGVSQNPRHKITKRGQNVTFRCDPISEHNRLYWYRQTLGQGPEFLTYFQNEAQLEKSRLLSDRFSAERPKGSFSTLEIQRTEQGDSAMYLCASSLTYRVNSTDTQYFGPGTRLTVL.

This sequence joins TRBV2 and TRBJ2-1, with TRBD2 identical over 10 bases. The CDR3 sequence is 17 residues long. Germline assignment: CDR1 SNHLY and CDR2 FYNNEI. V lost 5 bases and J lost 3; bases outside the gene matches: 10. Here the CDR3 reads CASSRLTGTSDYNEQFF. Written as DNA, the CDR3 is TGTGCCAGCAGTAGACTTACCGGGACTAGCGACTACAATGAGCAGTTCTTC.

The V gene is TRBV5-1, the J gene TRBJ1-2, with unresolved D. The germline CDR1 and CDR2 sequences are SGHRS and YFSETQ. With 2 bases removed from V and 8 bases from J, the gap between germline ends came to 7 bases. The CDR3 contains 11 residues. CDR3 amino acids: CASSFGRGYTF. The CDR3 bases are TGCGCCAGCAGCTTTGGCAGGGGCTACACCTTC.

The chain couples TRBV5-1 to TRBJ2-2; 8 nucleotides align to TRBD2. This CDR3 is 17 amino acids long. The junction had 8 bases not matched to a gene; V was cut back by 1 base and J by 3 bases. Germline CDR1 SGHRS, CDR2 YFSETQ. In nucleotides, the CDR3 is TGCGCCAGCAGCTTGACGAGAGCGGGAGTAGACACCGGGGAGCTGTTTTTT. It codes for CASSLTRAGVDTGELFF.

The chain couples TRBV14 to TRBJ1-5, with a weak D call TRBD1 (6 bases). This CDR3 has 14 residues. In germline, CDR1 is SGHDN, CDR2 FVKESK. V lost 4 bases and J lost 5, with 12 bases in between. DNA of the CDR3: TGTGCCAGCAGCCTACGACCAGGGGATCAGCCCCAGCATTTT. Encoded protein: CASSLRPGDQPQHF.

This chain uses TRBV10-3 with TRBJ2-1, with 8 bases matching TRBD2. Trimming at V came to 0 bases and at J to 2 bases, leaving 3 bases not matched to a gene. CDR1 is ENHRY and CDR2 is SYGVKD in the germline V gene. This CDR3 comprises 16 residues. The CDR3 region has the DNA TGTGCCATCAGTGAGTCCCCCGGGAGGGCCTACAATGAGCAGTTCTTC. Its translation is CAISESPGRAYNEQFF.

This clone was picked up one time. The V call is TRBV28, the J call TRBJ1-2; D uncertain. The V end lost 3 bases, the J end lost 5 bases, and 7 bases lay between the germline ends. The CDR3 runs 12 residues. CDR1 and CDR2 from the germline V gene are MDHEN and SYDVKM. Here the CDR3 DNA reads TGTGCCAGCAGTTTTAGCGGGTATGGCTACACCTTC. Its protein is CASSFSGYGYTF.

V usage is TRBV6-5 and J usage is TRBJ2-1; 7 bases match TRBD1. The CDR3 extends over 15 amino acids. Germline-derived CDR1 and CDR2 are MNHEY and SVGAGI. Germline trimming cut 8 bases from V and 5 bases from J; bases unmatched to any gene: 12. CDR3 nucleotide sequence: TGTGCCAGCGGCCCGACAGGGAACCTTAACAATGAGCAGTTCTTC. It encodes CASGPTGNLNNEQFF.

The chain combines TRBV19 with TRBJ2-3; 9 bases are a match to TRBD2. The length of the CDR3 is 18 residues. Germline V gene sequence: CDR1 LNHDA, CDR2 SQIVND (reference sequence). The trim removed 2 bases at V and 2 bases at J, leaving 11 bases unmatched. CDR3 sequence: CASSIKGSGSYSTDTQYF. As DNA, the CDR3 is TGTGCCAGTAGTATAAAGGGTAGCGGGAGTTACTCCACAGATACGCAGTATTTT. The variable domain in full, with the rest retrieved from reference TRBV19 and TRBJ2-3, is DGGITQSPKYLFRKEGQNVTLSCEQNLNHDAMYWYRQDPGQGLRLIYYSQIVNDFQKGDIAEGYSVSREKKESFPLTVTSAQKNPTAFYLCASSIKGSGSYSTDTQYFGPGTRLTVL.

The chain is built from TRBV6-1 and TRBJ1-4; a possible D gene is TRBD1 (6 bases). Trimming pared 7 bases from V and 4 bases from J, leaving 13 bases between. This CDR3 has 14 residues. Per germline, CDR1 MNHNS and CDR2 SASEGT. Here the CDR3 DNA reads TGTGCCAGCACTATGACAGGAGTTAATGAAAAACTGTTTTTT. Translation: CASTMTGVNEKLFF.

The V and J genes are TRBV19 and TRBJ1-5; 8 positions match TRBD1. Germline CDR1 and CDR2: LNHDA and SQIVND (reference sequence). The CDR3 consists of 15 residues. V was clipped by 6 bases and J by 6 bases; unmatched bases: 10. CDR3 nucleotide sequence: TGTGCCAGTAGAAGGGAGGACAGGGTGGGTCAGCCCCAGCATTTT. Protein: CASRREDRVGQPQHF.

The rearrangement links TRBV19 to TRBJ2-1, with 10 bases identical to TRBD1. This CDR3 has 13 residues. The V segment lost 10 bases and the J segment 8 bases; nucleotides outside the gene matches: 8. Germline CDR1 is LNHDA and CDR2 is SQIVND (reference sequence). CDR3 loop: CATRTGGFDEQFF. CDR3 sequence (DNA): TGTGCCACCAGGACAGGGGGTTTCGATGAGCAGTTCTTC.

The rearrangement uses TRBV28 and TRBJ2-1; TRBD1 matches 7 bases. Germline CDR1 and CDR2: MDHEN and SYDVKM. This CDR3 contains 16 residues. J was trimmed by 4 bases and V by 2 bases; bases with no gene match: 8. CDR3 protein: CASSLTGTAYYNEQFF. The CDR3, as DNA: TGTGCCAGCAGTTTAACCGGGACAGCTTATTACAATGAGCAGTTCTTC.